This TCR beta chain was identified in a study of blood T cell repertoires in COVID-19. Background on the study: COVID-19 samples collected from the United States, Italy and Spain covered acute and convalescent phases. Sources were T cells, B-cell-depleted T cells, or PBMCs; the material itself was cDNA or gDNA.

In the original processing: Cell counts per sample came from amplifying reference gene primers. Profiling relied on immunoSEQ multiplex PCR, and the TCRdb table lists in-frame clones only, not all of them. Clone size and V and J calls were adopted from that table, with D and trimming inferred from the DNA. The table has fewer than 150,000 clones, approximately 91% seen once; the top ten hold over 9.5%. Sequenced input: peripheral blood. This sequence was found in a man aged 50 to 60 with active or convalescent COVID-19.

The DNA of the CDR3 is TGTGCCAGCAGCTTTTCCCTAGGACAGGGGCAAGAGACCCAGTACTTC. This translates into CASSFSLGQGQETQYF. V and J are TRBV14 and TRBJ2-5; 9 nucleotides agree with TRBD1. This CDR3 region has 16 residues. The germline CDR1 and CDR2 sequences are SGHDN and FVKESK. After removal of 5 bases from V and 2 bases from J, the junction contained 9 bases not matched to a gene.